The next 28 T cell receptor beta chains were all read from a single sample in a study of blood T cells in healthy people across ages (dated by TCRdb to the mid-2010s). The protocol used for the library was 5' RACE. The sample was run on an Illumina HiSeq 2500. A second roughly 6 to 12 cycle PCR used a sample-barcoded 5' primer and a J-beta primer mix. TCRdb trimmed public reads at Q25 via fastp, called clones via MiXCR and kept in-frame beta chains. Each record represents a unique CDR3 protein, reported with the most common genes and DNA among its rows. The sample table contains 800,000 or so distinct CDR3 sequences; only one count was recorded for around 25% of them. The ten largest account for approximately 3.7% of the sample. The sample was also linked to a second study, of T cells of mothers and their children.

The sequencing sample was made of blood. These receptors all come from a boy younger than 18 in good health.

This clonotype was recorded a few times. This chain links TRBV4-1 with TRBJ2-5; D call uncertain. The J call is in doubt because the DNA end fits TRBJ2-7 better. The length of the CDR3 is 16 residues. Germline V gene sequence: CDR1 MGHRA, CDR2 YSYEKL. CDR3 nucleotide sequence: TGCGCCAGCAGCCAAGTTTTGACGGGCAGCTCCTACGAGCAGTACTTC. It translates to CASSQVLTGSSYEQYF.

Of note for this clonotype: It may be a read error: a sequence one base away is much more abundant. This chain connects TRBV9 to TRBJ2-5; D not resolved. Between the trimmed V and J ends, which lost 0 bases and 1 base, there was a span of 4 bases. In germline, CDR1 is SGDLS, CDR2 YYNGEE. This CDR3 has 13 amino acids. Here the CDR3 reads CASSVAVQETQYF. CDR3 in DNA: TGTGCCAGCAGCGTAGCCGTCCAAGAGACCCAGTACTTC.

A few counts support this clonotype. The rearrangement uses TRBV7-6 and TRBJ1-1; maybe TRBD1 (5 bases). Germline CDR1 SGHVS, CDR2 FNYEAQ. The length of the CDR3 is 17 residues. The V end lost 5 bases, the J end lost 3 bases, and 22 bases lay between the germline ends. CDR3 region: CASSPSMGGVGDTEAFF. Written as DNA, the CDR3 is TGTGCCAGCAGCCCTAGTATGGGGGGGGTCGGAGACACTGAAGCTTTCTTT.

The chain couples TRBV25-1 to TRBJ2-5; D might be TRBD2 (6 bases). V lost 0 bases and J lost 1, with 9 bases in between. CDR1 MGHDK and CDR2 SYGVNS come from the germline V gene. The CDR3 consists of 15 residues. The CDR3 is CASSEYQGGQETQYF. The CDR3 DNA reads as TGTGCCAGCAGTGAATACCAGGGAGGCCAAGAGACCCAGTACTTC.

V gene TRBV4-3 combines with J gene TRBJ2-7, with TRBD1 matching over 8 bases. In germline, CDR1 is LGHNA, CDR2 YSLEER. The CDR3 extends over 15 amino acids. V trimming: 4 bases; J trimming: 2 bases; junction bases outside the gene matches: 7. The CDR3 coding sequence is TGCGCCAGCAGCCCAGACAGGGGCCATGCCTACGAGCAGTACTTC. Translated, it gives CASSPDRGHAYEQYF.

This clonotype has more than one count but fewer than ten. An end of the junction differs from the germline gene, which may be a read error. The chain has TRBV24-1 and TRBJ2-1; D is undetermined. CDR3 length: 12 amino acids. Germline V gives CDR1 KGHDR, CDR2 SFDVKD. The CDR3 nucleotides read TGTGCCGCCAGTGATTTAAGAGATGAGCAGTTCTTC. The encoded protein is CAASDLRDEQFF.

This clonotype was picked up a small number of times. This chain joins TRBV27 and TRBJ2-3, with 12 bases identical to TRBD2. The junction had 5 bases not matched to a gene; V was cut back by 5 bases and J by 5 bases. This CDR3 spans 15 amino acids. CDR1 is MNHEY and CDR2 is SMNVEV in the germline V gene (reference sequence). CDR3 nucleotides: TGTGCCAGCAGTCCGACTAGCGGGAGCTTAGATACGCAGTATTTT. Protein sequence: CASSPTSGSLDTQYF.

The J gene is TRBJ1-5, the V gene TRBV6-5, with 9 bases fitting TRBD1. Per the germline V gene, CDR1 is MNHEY and CDR2 is SVGAGI. V dropped 1 base and J dropped 1; count of bases not matched to a gene: 5. This CDR3 is 17 amino acids long. This CDR3 is CASSYLQGAGSNQPQHF. CDR3 DNA sequence: TGTGCCAGCAGTTACTTACAGGGGGCAGGGAGCAATCAGCCCCAGCATTTT.

This chain uses TRBV27 with TRBJ2-7; D is uncertain. Per the germline V gene, CDR1 is MNHEY and CDR2 is SMNVEV (reference sequence). The V and J ends lost 2 bases and 0 bases respectively, with 17 bases between them. The CDR3 is made up of 17 amino acids. The CDR3 protein is CASSLRLRSNSSYEQYF. DNA for the CDR3: TGTGCCAGCAGTTTACGGTTAAGGAGTAATAGCTCCTACGAGCAGTACTTC.

This clonotype showed up just a few times. This chain links TRBV4-2 with TRBJ2-5; 11 positions match TRBD2. The J call may be faulty, since TRBJ2-1 better matches the DNA end. The germline gives CDR1 LGHNA, CDR2 YNFKEQ. This CDR3 comprises 17 residues. CDR3 bases: TGTGCCAGCAGCCAAGATCTGACTAGCGGGAAGTTTAATGAGCAGTTCTTC. Amino acids: CASSQDLTSGKFNEQFF.

This chain joins TRBV7-9 and TRBJ2-1; D gene ambiguous. Germline lookup yields CDR1 SEHNR and CDR2 FQNEAQ (reference sequence). Trimming shortened V by 9 bases and J by 1 base, and 16 bases separated the two germline ends. This CDR3 contains 15 residues. The CDR3 loop is CASQPRLFSYNEQFF. In nucleotides, the CDR3 is TGTGCCAGTCAGCCGCGACTCTTTTCCTACAATGAGCAGTTCTTC.

This clonotype appeared a few times. The V gene is TRBV4-1, the J gene TRBJ2-1; TRBD1 agrees at 7 bases. The better agreement between TRBJ2-7 and the DNA end casts doubt on the J call. Per the germline V gene, CDR1 is MGHRA and CDR2 is YSYEKL. This CDR3 has 17 amino acids. In DNA, the CDR3 is TGCGCCAGCAGCCAAGATCCGCGTGGGACAGACTCCTACGAGCAGTACTTC. Translated: CASSQDPRGTDSYEQYF.

V gene TRBV20-1 combines with J gene TRBJ1-6, with 7 bases aligning to TRBD1. Germline CDR1 DFQATT, CDR2 SNEGSKA (reference sequence). The ends lost 7 bases at V and 8 bases at J; junction bases unmatched: 8. The CDR3 runs to 13 residues. CDR3 nucleotide sequence: TGCAGTGTTAAAAACGACAGGGATTCACCCCTCCACTTT. It yields the protein CSVKNDRDSPLHF.

The CDR3 reads CASSPPGLAVWDEQFF. The CDR3 nucleotides are TGTGCCAGCAGTCCACCGGGACTAGCGGTTTGGGATGAGCAGTTCTTC. V usage is TRBV12-3 or TRBV12-4 and J usage is TRBJ2-1, with TRBD2 matching 11 bases. The CDR3 is made up of 16 amino acids. Trimming took 5 bases from V and 8 from J; bases not matched to a gene: 11.

This clonotype was seen at least ten times. The chain employs TRBV12-3 or TRBV12-4 and TRBJ2-5, with D unclear. The CDR3 sequence is 11 residues long. V lost 6 bases and J 4 bases, leaving 6 bases between the germline ends. The CDR3 protein is CASSFSETQYF. The CDR3 DNA follows: TGTGCCAGCAGCTTTTCAGAGACCCAGTACTTC.

This clonotype was seen more than once but under ten times. The chain recombines TRBV29-1 with TRBJ1-1; no firm D call. Trimming shortened V by 5 bases and J by 1 base, and 11 bases separated the two germline ends. There are 13 residues in the CDR3. Germline CDR1 SQVTM, CDR2 ANQGSEA. The CDR3 bases are TGCAGCGTTTTATTCGACTGGAACACTGAAGCTTTCTTT. Encoded protein: CSVLFDWNTEAFF.

The rearrangement links TRBV11-1 to TRBJ2-1; 8 bases line up with TRBD2. The assigned J gene may be wrong: the sequence end matches TRBJ2-7 better. Germline values: CDR1 SGHAT, CDR2 FQDESV (reference sequence). CDR3 length: 15 amino acids. DNA for the CDR3: TGTGCCAGCAGCTTAGGAGAGCGGGGGACCTACGAGCAGTACTTC. This sequence encodes CASSLGERGTYEQYF.

This chain links TRBV12-3 or TRBV12-4 with TRBJ1-4; 9 positions agree with TRBD1. This CDR3 has 15 residues. V lost 1 base, J lost 7 bases, and 4 bases stayed unmatched. DNA of the CDR3: TGTGCCAGCAGTTTAGGGGACAGGGACAGTGAAAAACTGTTTTTT. Translating gives CASSLGDRDSEKLFF.

This clonotype came up a few times. This chain links TRBV5-1 with TRBJ2-4; D ambiguous. Per the germline V gene, CDR1 is SGHRS and CDR2 is YFSETQ. CDR3 length: 14 residues. The V gene lost 2 bases and the J gene lost 0 bases, with 6 bases spanning the gap. The CDR3: CASSFDGAKNIQYF. The CDR3 bases are TGCGCCAGCAGCTTTGATGGAGCCAAAAACATTCAGTACTTC. The whole variable domain, remainder taken from reference TRBV5-1 and TRBJ2-4, is KAGVTQTPRYLIKTRGQQVTLSCSPISGHRSVSWYQQTPGQGLQFLFEYFSETQRNKGNFPGRFSGRQFSNSRSEMNVSTLELGDSALYLCASSFDGAKNIQYFGAGTRLSVL.

This clonotype was counted only a few times. The gene calls are TRBV4-3 and TRBJ2-5, with a weak D call TRBD1 (6 bases). The J call could be wrong; TRBJ2-7 is a better fit for the DNA end. The CDR3 has 15 residues. Germline lookup yields CDR1 LGHNA and CDR2 YSLEER. CDR3 sequence (DNA): TGCGCCAGCAGCCAAGATCTGGACAGCACCTACGAGCAGTACTTC. This codes for CASSQDLDSTYEQYF.

The J gene is TRBJ2-7, the V gene TRBV20-1; D uncertain. The J call may not be correct, given that the DNA end is closer to TRBJ2-5. This CDR3 spans 11 amino acids. Germline-derived CDR1 and CDR2 are DFQATT and SNEGSKA (reference sequence). The CDR3 nucleotides read TGCAGTGCTTCCCCGCAAGAGACCCAGTACTTC. Amino acids: CSASPQETQYF.

This clonotype was seen more than once but under ten times. The chain joins TRBV28 to TRBJ2-5, with D possibly being TRBD2 (6 bases). Germline values: CDR1 MDHEN, CDR2 SYDVKM. The CDR3 contains 13 residues. Trimming removed 5 bases from V and 5 bases from J, with 12 bases in between. The CDR3 bases are TGTGCCAGCAGTCAAAGGGAGGTGGAGACCCAGTACTTC. Its translation is CASSQREVETQYF.

This chain joins TRBV20-1 and TRBJ2-7; 11 nucleotides line up with TRBD2. J gave up 2 bases and V 4 bases, and 13 bases lay outside the gene matches. The CDR3 contains 17 residues. Germline loops: CDR1 DFQATT, CDR2 SNEGSKA (reference sequence). The CDR3 here is CSATVPTSGRSTYEQYF. CDR3 sequence (DNA): TGCAGTGCTACCGTACCAACTAGCGGGAGATCCACCTACGAGCAGTACTTC.

The rearrangement uses TRBV11-1 and TRBJ2-4; 9 nucleotides agree with TRBD1. V lost 3 bases to trimming and J lost 8 bases; unmatched junction nucleotides: 8. The CDR3 runs 15 residues. Per germline, CDR1 SGHAT and CDR2 FQDESV (reference sequence). The DNA of the CDR3 is TGTGCCAGCAGCTTCCACAGGGGGCGAATGGACATTCAGTACTTC. Encoded protein: CASSFHRGRMDIQYF. Full variable domain (missing parts from reference TRBV11-1 and TRBJ2-4): EAEVAQSPRYKITEKSQAVAFWCDPISGHATLYWYRQILGQGPELLVQFQDESVVDDSQLPKDRFSAERLKGVDSTLKIQPAELGDSAMYLCASSFHRGRMDIQYFGAGTRLSVL.

The chain carries TRBV28 and TRBJ2-3; D is possibly TRBD2 (6 bases). CDR1 and CDR2 from the germline V gene are MDHEN and SYDVKM. The CDR3 has 16 residues. V gave up 6 bases and J gave up 2 bases, with 18 bases separating them. The CDR3 spells CASRETYGGNTDTQYF. Here the CDR3 DNA reads TGTGCCAGCAGGGAGACTTATGGGGGGAACACAGATACGCAGTATTTT.

This chain connects TRBV4-1 to TRBJ2-5, with TRBD1 as a possible D gene (5 bases). Germline CDR1 reads MGHRA; CDR2 reads YSYEKL. V lost 0 bases and J 2 bases, leaving 10 bases between the germline ends. The CDR3 is 15 residues long. The CDR3 DNA is TGCGCCAGCAGCCAAGATGGGGCAGGGCAAGAGACCCAGTACTTC. Its translation is CASSQDGAGQETQYF.

This clonotype turned up a few times. The rearrangement links TRBV9 to TRBJ1-2, with 9 bases matching TRBD1. Per the germline V gene, CDR1 is SGDLS and CDR2 is YYNGEE. J gave up 2 bases and V 2 bases, and 7 bases lay outside the gene matches. The CDR3 extends over 16 amino acids. This CDR3 reads CASSVPRDRANYGYTF. Here the CDR3 DNA reads TGTGCCAGCAGCGTTCCCCGGGACAGGGCGAACTATGGCTACACCTTC. The full variable domain, in which reference TRBV9 and TRBJ1-2 provide the parts outside the CDR3, is DSGVTQTPKHLITATGQRVTLRCSPRSGDLSVYWYQQSLDQGLQFLIQYYNGEERAKGNILERFSAQQFPDLHSELNLSSLELGDSALYFCASSVPRDRANYGYTFGSGTRLTVV.

This clonotype was seen many times. The chain is built from TRBV6-4 and TRBJ2-1; weak D call: TRBD1 (6 bases). V lost 6 bases and J 0 bases, leaving 12 bases between the germline ends. The germline V gene encodes CDR1 MRHNA and CDR2 SNTAGT. The CDR3 is 15 amino acids. The CDR3 here is CASSPGHGSYNEQFF. In DNA, the CDR3 is TGTGCCAGCAGCCCGGGACACGGCTCCTACAATGAGCAGTTCTTC.